These 2 T cell receptor beta chains were sequenced from one sample in a study of blood T cell repertoires in COVID-19. The table came from immunoSEQ multiplex PCR; TCRdb's copy has only in-frame clones and leaves some out. The data contain 45,000 or so clones, approximately 90% of them seen just once; the ten biggest clones take up more than 20%. The sequenced material came from peripheral blood. The receptors were gathered from an elderly woman in a cohort sampled during active or convalescent COVID-19.

This CDR3 is CASKARPGSADTQYF. The CDR3 bases are TGTGCCAGCAAAGCACGCCCAGGGTCCGCAGATACGCAGTATTTT. This chain uses TRBV6-4 with TRBJ2-3; the D gene is possibly TRBD1 (5 bases). CDR3 length: 15 residues. Germline V gene lookup returns CDR1 MRHNA and CDR2 SNTAGT. V was shortened by 7 bases and J by 4 bases, with 18 bases between the two germline ends.

This rearrangement joins TRBV9 to TRBJ2-5; 13 bases map to TRBD2. This CDR3 has 16 residues. V shed 3 bases and J 4 bases; nucleotides not matched to a gene: 6. CDR1 is SGDLS, CDR2 YYNGEE, per germline. The CDR3 DNA follows: TGTGCCAGCAGCGCCACACTAGCGGGGGGGGCAGAGACCCAGTACTTC. It is translated as CASSATLAGGAETQYF.